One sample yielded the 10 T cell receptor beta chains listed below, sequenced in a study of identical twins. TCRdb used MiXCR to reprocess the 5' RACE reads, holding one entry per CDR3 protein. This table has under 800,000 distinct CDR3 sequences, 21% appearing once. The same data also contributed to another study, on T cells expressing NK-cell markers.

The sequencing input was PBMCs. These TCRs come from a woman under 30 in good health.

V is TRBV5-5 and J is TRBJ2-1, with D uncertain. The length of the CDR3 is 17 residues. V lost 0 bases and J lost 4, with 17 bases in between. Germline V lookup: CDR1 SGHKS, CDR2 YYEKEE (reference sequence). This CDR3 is CASSLVAAENLYNEQFF. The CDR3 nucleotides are TGTGCCAGCAGCTTGGTGGCAGCCGAGAACCTTTACAATGAGCAGTTCTTC.

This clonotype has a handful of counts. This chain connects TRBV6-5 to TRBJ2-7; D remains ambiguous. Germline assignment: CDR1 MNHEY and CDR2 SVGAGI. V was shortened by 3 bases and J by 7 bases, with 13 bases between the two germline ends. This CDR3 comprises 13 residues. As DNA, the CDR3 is TGTGCCAGCAGTTATAGTCTGGGGTCGGAGCAGTACTTC. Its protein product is CASSYSLGSEQYF.

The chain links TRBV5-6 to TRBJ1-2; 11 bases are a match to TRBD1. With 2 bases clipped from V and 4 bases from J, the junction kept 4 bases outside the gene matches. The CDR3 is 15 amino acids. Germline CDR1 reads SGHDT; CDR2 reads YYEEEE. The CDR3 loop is CASSLRGTGGYGYTF. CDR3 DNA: TGTGCCAGCAGCTTACGCGGGACAGGGGGCTATGGCTACACCTTC.

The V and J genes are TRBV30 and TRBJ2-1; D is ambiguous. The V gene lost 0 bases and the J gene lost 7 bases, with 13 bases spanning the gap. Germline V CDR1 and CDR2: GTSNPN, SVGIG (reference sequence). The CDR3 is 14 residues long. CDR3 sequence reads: CAWSVDEELNEQFF. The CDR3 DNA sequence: TGTGCCTGGAGTGTAGATGAGGAGTTGAATGAGCAGTTCTTC.

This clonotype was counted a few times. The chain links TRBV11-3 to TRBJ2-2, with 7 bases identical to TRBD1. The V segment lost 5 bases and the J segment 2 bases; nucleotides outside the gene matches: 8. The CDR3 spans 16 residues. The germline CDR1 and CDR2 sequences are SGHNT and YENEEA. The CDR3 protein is CASSAAGTANTGELFF. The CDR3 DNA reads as TGTGCCAGCAGCGCCGCCGGGACAGCCAACACCGGGGAGCTGTTTTTT.

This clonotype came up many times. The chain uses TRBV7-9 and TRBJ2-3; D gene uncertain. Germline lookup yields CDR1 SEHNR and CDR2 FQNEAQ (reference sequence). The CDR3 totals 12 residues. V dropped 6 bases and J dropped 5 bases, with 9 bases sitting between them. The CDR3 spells CASSLSGDTQYF. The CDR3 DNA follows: TGTGCCAGCAGTTTATCGGGAGATACGCAGTATTTT.

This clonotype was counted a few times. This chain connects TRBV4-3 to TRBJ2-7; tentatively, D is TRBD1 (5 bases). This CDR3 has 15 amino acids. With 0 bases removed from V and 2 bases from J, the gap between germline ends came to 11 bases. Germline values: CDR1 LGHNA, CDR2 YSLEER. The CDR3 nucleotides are TGCGCCAGCAGCCAAGATGGGGCAGATCCCTACGAGCAGTACTTC. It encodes CASSQDGADPYEQYF.

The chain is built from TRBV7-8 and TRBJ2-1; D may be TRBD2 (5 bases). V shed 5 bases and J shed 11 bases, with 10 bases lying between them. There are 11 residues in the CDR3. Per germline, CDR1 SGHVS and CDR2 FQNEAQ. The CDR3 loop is CASSLGLQQFF. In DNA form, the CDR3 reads TGTGCCAGCAGCCTCGGACTGCAGCAGTTCTTC.

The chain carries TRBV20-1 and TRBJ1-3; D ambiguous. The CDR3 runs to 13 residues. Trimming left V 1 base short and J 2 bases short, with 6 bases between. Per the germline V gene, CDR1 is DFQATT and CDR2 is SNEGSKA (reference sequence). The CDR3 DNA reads TGCAGTGCTAGAGGGGAGACTGGAAACACCATATATTTT. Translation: CSARGETGNTIYF.

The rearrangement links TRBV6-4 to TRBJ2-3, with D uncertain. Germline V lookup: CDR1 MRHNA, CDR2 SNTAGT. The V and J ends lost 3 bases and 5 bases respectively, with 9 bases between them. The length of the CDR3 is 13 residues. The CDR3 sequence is CASSEVFRDTQYF. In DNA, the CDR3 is TGTGCCAGCAGTGAAGTTTTTAGAGATACGCAGTATTTT.